This T cell receptor beta chain was retrieved from a study of HIV-infected patients and healthy controls. This clonotype occurred many times. Its antigen is currently unknown. Study-wide findings and caveats: The diversity differences were not explained by slight age and sex differences between study cohorts.

No cell fractionation was done, so the repertoire covers all unsorted peripheral blood T cells. cDNA was made from approximately 0.55 ug RNA using alpha and beta constant primers. Alpha and beta chain libraries were made separately by chain-specific third strand synthesis with multiplexing indices. A 5' RACE adapter with a random hexamer and the SP2 primer site was joined to cDNA. One entry per CDR3 protein, called by TCRdb with MiXCR from the 5' RACE reads. The table lists more than 5,500 distinct CDR3 sequences, roughly 10% of them singletons, with 12% in the top ten. The sequence was obtained from an adult with HIV infection. The material was blood, obtained before antiretroviral therapy.

This chain's CDR3 is CASSQDVTGGRPVTQYF. As DNA, the CDR3 is TGTGCCAGCAGCCAAGATGTGACGGGGGGCCGCCCCGTTACGCAGTATTTT. The chain has TRBV4-2 and TRBJ2-3; D might be TRBD2 (7 bases). V was trimmed by 0 bases and J by 8 bases, leaving 21 bases between them. CDR1 and CDR2 from the germline V gene are LGHNA and YNFKEQ. This CDR3 is 17 amino acids long.